This TCR beta chain was obtained from a study of shared clonotypes between healthy human individuals. The table came from immunoSEQ multiplex PCR; TCRdb's copy has only in-frame clones and leaves some out. The data contain some 1.4 million clones, roughly 96% of them singletons. This CDR3 region has 14 residues. Looked up from germline, CDR1 is SGHNT and CDR2 is YYREEE (reference sequence). Trimming shortened V by 5 bases and J by 4 bases, and 12 bases separated the two germline ends. The sequencing sample was made of naive CD4+ T cells sorted from blood. The subset denotes: CD45RA+ positively selected. V gene TRBV5-4 combines with J gene TRBJ2-2, with a weak D call TRBD2 (5 bases). This receptor was obtained from a man between 25 and 39 years old in good health. The CDR3 loop is CASRGEGRTGELFF. DNA of the CDR3: TGTGCCAGCAGGGGAGAAGGGCGCACCGGGGAGCTGTTTTTT.